Following are 24 T cell receptor beta chains from one sample sequenced in a study of blood T cell repertoires in COVID-19. Method: immunoSEQ multiplex PCR; TCRdb's copy keeps in-frame clones and lacks some. The sample contains a few hundred thousand clones, just over 85% of which appear only once. The sequenced sample consisted of peripheral blood. These receptors came from a man in his thirties or forties who had recovered from COVID-19.

The V gene is TRBV5-1, the J gene TRBJ2-1, with 9 nucleotides matching TRBD1. The ends lost 4 bases at V and 10 bases at J; junction bases unmatched: 12. The germline V gene has CDR1 SGHRS and CDR2 YFSETQ. The CDR3 totals 15 residues. The CDR3 nucleotides read TGCGCCAGCAGCCCGGACAGGGGTTTTACAATGGAGCAGTTCTTC. This codes for CASSPDRGFTMEQFF.

J is TRBJ1-3 and V is TRBV12-3 or TRBV12-4, with D perhaps matching TRBD1 (6 bases). The CDR3 is 13 amino acids. V shed 7 bases and J shed 11 bases, with 18 bases lying between them. The DNA for the CDR3 is TGTGCCAGCAACCAAGAACAGGGAGGGCCCATATATTTT. This codes for CASNQEQGGPIYF.

V and J are TRBV10-1 and TRBJ2-2; TRBD1 matches 10 bases. Germline V gene lookup returns CDR1 WNHNN and CDR2 SYGVQD (reference sequence). V shed 6 bases and J 6 bases; nucleotides not matched to a gene: 10. The CDR3 length is 16 residues. The CDR3 coding sequence is TGCGCCAGCAGCGACCCGGGACAGGGGAGGCCCGGGGAGCTGTTTTTT. This translates into CASSDPGQGRPGELFF.

CDR3 DNA sequence: TGTGCCAGCAGCTTAGTCCGGGTTTATTCTACTGAAGCTTTCTTT. This gives the protein CASSLVRVYSTEAFF. V gene TRBV7-2 combines with J gene TRBJ1-1; D remains unclear. Per germline, CDR1 SGHTA and CDR2 FQGNSA. Trimming left V 1 base short and J 5 bases short, with 14 bases between. This CDR3 spans 15 amino acids.

This chain uses TRBV7-2 with TRBJ2-1; TRBD2 might be the D (5 bases). Looked up from germline, CDR1 is SGHTA and CDR2 is FQGNSA. The germline V and J ends were trimmed by 3 bases and 8 bases, with 17 bases remaining between them. The CDR3 loop spans 15 amino acids. CDR3 protein: CASSFAPGSRDEQFF. CDR3 bases: TGTGCCAGCAGCTTTGCGCCGGGGTCCCGGGATGAGCAGTTCTTC.

The chain has TRBV3-1 (or the pseudogene TRBV3-2) and TRBJ1-1, with 9 bases lining up with TRBD1. V dropped 2 bases and J dropped 3; count of bases not matched to a gene: 10. In germline, CDR1 is LGHDT, CDR2 YNNKEL (reference sequence). This CDR3 has 17 residues. The DNA of the CDR3 is TGTGCCAGCAGCCAATCACAGGGGGCAAAGGTTTACACTGAAGCTTTCTTT. Encoded protein: CASSQSQGAKVYTEAFF.

The rearrangement uses TRBV6-1 and TRBJ1-2; D unresolved. Deletions cut 1 base from V and 4 bases from J, with 13 bases between. Germline values: CDR1 MNHNS, CDR2 SASEGT. The CDR3 has 15 amino acids. CDR3 coding DNA: TGTGCCAGCAGTGAAGGAACAGTCGGCATCTATGGCTACACCTTC. It is translated as CASSEGTVGIYGYTF.

The V call is TRBV11-2, the J call TRBJ2-4; D possibly corresponds to TRBD1 (6 bases). Germline V gene lookup returns CDR1 SGHAT and CDR2 FQNNGV. The CDR3 is 15 amino acids. Trimming took off 4 bases at V and 0 bases at J, with 10 bases between the two ends. The CDR3 spells CASSWTDLAKNIQYF. In DNA form, the CDR3 reads TGTGCCAGCAGCTGGACAGACCTAGCCAAAAACATTCAGTACTTC. Based on the CDR3 plus reference TRBV11-2 and TRBJ2-4, the full variable domain is EAGVAQSPRYKIIEKRQSVAFWCNPISGHATLYWYQQILGQGPKLLIQFQNNGVVDDSQLPKDRFSAERLKGVDSTLKIQPAKLEDSAVYLCASSWTDLAKNIQYFGAGTRLSVL.

The chain uses TRBV9 and TRBJ2-2; TRBD1 aligns across 8 bases. Germline loops: CDR1 SGDLS, CDR2 YYNGEE. The CDR3 loop spans 16 amino acids. Trimming took 4 bases from V and 0 from J; bases not matched to a gene: 5. In DNA form, the CDR3 reads TGTGCCAGCAGCTCCAAGACAGGGGCGAACACCGGGGAGCTGTTTTTT. As protein: CASSSKTGANTGELFF.

The chain employs TRBV5-1 and TRBJ1-1; D may be TRBD1 (5 bases). Germline CDR1 SGHRS, CDR2 YFSETQ. The CDR3 runs to 14 residues. The V and J ends lost 6 bases and 1 base respectively, with 13 bases between them. CDR3: CASTLTQGNTEAFF. In DNA, the CDR3 is TGCGCCAGCACCCTAACCCAGGGGAACACTGAAGCTTTCTTT.

The chain links TRBV14 to TRBJ1-2; no definite D call. Trimming stripped 4 bases from V and 0 bases from J, with 15 bases between. Germline CDR1 and CDR2: SGHDN and FVKESK. The CDR3 extends over 16 amino acids. The CDR3 loop is CASSLIGQASNYGYTF. The DNA for the CDR3 is TGTGCCAGCAGCCTTATAGGCCAGGCCTCTAACTATGGCTACACCTTC.

The rearrangement links TRBV4-2 to TRBJ1-1; possibly TRBD1 for D (6 bases). This CDR3 spans 14 amino acids. Trimming removed 1 base from V and 1 base from J, with 7 bases in between. Germline V gene sequence: CDR1 LGHNA, CDR2 YNFKEQ. CDR3 nucleotides: TGTGCCAGCAGCCAAGGAGGGGGGAACACTGAAGCTTTCTTT. Translated: CASSQGGGNTEAFF.

The chain is built from TRBV11-2 and TRBJ2-7; tentative D call: TRBD2 (6 bases). The length of the CDR3 is 14 residues. Germline lookup yields CDR1 SGHAT and CDR2 FQNNGV. The germline V and J ends were trimmed by 1 base and 3 bases, with 10 bases remaining between them. DNA of the CDR3: TGTGCCAGCAGCTTAGGGGGGGTAAACTACGAGCAGTACTTC. This sequence encodes CASSLGGVNYEQYF. Combining the CDR3 with reference TRBV11-2 and TRBJ2-7 gives the whole variable domain EAGVAQSPRYKIIEKRQSVAFWCNPISGHATLYWYQQILGQGPKLLIQFQNNGVVDDSQLPKDRFSAERLKGVDSTLKIQPAKLEDSAVYLCASSLGGVNYEQYFGPGTRLTVT.

The rearrangement uses TRBV7-9 and TRBJ1-2, with a possible D match to TRBD1 (5 bases). Between the trimmed V and J ends, which lost 4 bases and 5 bases, there was a span of 14 bases. This CDR3 is built from 14 residues. Germline assignment: CDR1 SEHNR and CDR2 FQNEAQ (reference sequence). The CDR3 loop is CASSSNLQGYGYTF. The CDR3 DNA follows: TGTGCCAGCAGCTCTAACCTCCAGGGTTATGGCTACACCTTC.

This clone appeared once. The chain carries TRBV4-3 and TRBJ2-5; 7 positions agree with TRBD2. The CDR3 runs 17 residues. The trim removed 0 bases at V and 2 bases at J, leaving 9 bases unmatched. Germline lookup yields CDR1 LGHNA and CDR2 YSLEER. The CDR3 loop reads CASSQDKGGLQQETQYF. The CDR3 nucleotides are TGCGCCAGCAGCCAAGATAAGGGAGGGCTGCAACAAGAGACCCAGTACTTC.

This clone was detected only a few times. The chain joins TRBV6-5 to TRBJ1-2; possibly TRBD1 for D (6 bases). The CDR3 spans 13 residues. Germline V CDR1 and CDR2: MNHEY, SVGAGI. Trimming pared 6 bases from V and 5 bases from J, leaving 13 bases between. In DNA form, the CDR3 reads TGTGCCAGCAGCACGGCGGACAGTTATGGCTACACCTTC. Its translation is CASSTADSYGYTF.

The genes are TRBV5-8 and TRBJ1-2, with D possibly TRBD1 on 6 matching bases. The V and J ends lost 6 bases and 4 bases respectively, with 22 bases between them. The CDR3 sequence is 16 residues long. CDR1 and CDR2 from the germline V gene are SGHTS and YDEGEE. As DNA, the CDR3 is TGTGCCAGCACCTCGAATACTCAGGACAGTCTCTATGGCTACACCTTC. This codes for CASTSNTQDSLYGYTF.

The genes are TRBV5-4 and TRBJ1-1; TRBD1 is a possible D gene (5 bases). Germline-derived CDR1 and CDR2 are SGHNT and YYREEE (reference sequence). V shed 1 base and J shed 8 bases, with 18 bases lying between them. The CDR3 loop spans 15 amino acids. The CDR3 region has the DNA TGTGCCAGCAGCTTGAGACTCGCGACAGCATCGGAAGCTTTCTTT. Its protein product is CASSLRLATASEAFF.

V gene TRBV4-1 combines with J gene TRBJ1-4; a weak D match, TRBD1 (6 bases). V was pared by 2 bases and J by 0 bases, with 16 bases between. The germline CDR1 and CDR2 sequences are MGHRA and YSYEKL. This CDR3 has 18 amino acids. This chain's CDR3 is CASSQPLGQSATNEKLFF. DNA of the CDR3: TGCGCCAGCAGCCAACCGCTCGGACAGAGTGCAACTAATGAAAAACTGTTTTTT.

The chain carries TRBV5-1 and TRBJ1-1, with a weak D call TRBD1 (6 bases). CDR3 length equals 14 residues. CDR1 and CDR2 from the germline V gene are SGHRS and YFSETQ. V was cut by 3 bases and J by 7 bases, with 16 bases left in between. The CDR3 nucleotides read TGCGCCAGCAGCTCGGGCCGTACAGGGAGTGAAGCTTTCTTT. Translating it yields CASSSGRTGSEAFF.

The genes are TRBV5-1 and TRBJ2-5, with D tentatively TRBD2 (7 bases). This CDR3 is 14 amino acids long. The germline gives CDR1 SGHRS, CDR2 YFSETQ. Trimming left V 5 bases short and J 7 bases short, with 18 bases between. The CDR3 sequence is CASRGGLDSGTQYF. CDR3 sequence (DNA): TGCGCCAGCAGGGGGGGGCTGGACTCTGGGACCCAGTACTTC.

The chain employs TRBV9 and TRBJ2-3; 16 nucleotides line up with TRBD2. The CDR3 sequence is 14 residues long. V shed 4 bases, J shed 11 bases, and the junction held 4 bases outside the gene matches. Looked up from germline, CDR1 is SGDLS and CDR2 is YYNGEE. The CDR3 is CASSPGTSGGGQYF. The CDR3 nucleotides are TGTGCCAGCAGCCCTGGGACTAGCGGGGGGGGGCAGTATTTT.

This chain joins TRBV4-3 and TRBJ2-3; a weak D match, TRBD2 (7 bases). There are 14 residues in the CDR3. The V and J ends lost 3 bases and 5 bases respectively, with 12 bases between them. Germline lookup yields CDR1 LGHNA and CDR2 YSLEER. CDR3 DNA: TGCGCCAGCAGCCACCGGGGGGCTCAAGATACGCAGTATTTT. This encodes CASSHRGAQDTQYF.

CDR3 coding DNA: TGTGCCAGCAGCTTGCTACTATCACCCCAGCATTTT. Amino acids: CASSLLLSPQHF. This chain connects TRBV5-6 to TRBJ1-5; D call uncertain. Trimming shortened V by 1 base and J by 10 bases, and 9 bases separated the two germline ends. The germline V gene encodes CDR1 SGHDT and CDR2 YYEEEE. This CDR3 spans 12 amino acids.